This passage covers 21 T cell receptor beta chains from one sample sequenced in a study of CD8+ T cells in alopecia areata. Extracted RNA was reverse transcribed into cDNA, the sequencing template. TCRdb keeps only in-frame clones here, not all; method: immunoSEQ multiplex PCR. The table lists 90,000 to 120,000 clones, 59% of them singletons. The specimen sequenced was CD8+ T cells sorted from blood. These TCRs come from a human donor in good health.

This chain joins TRBV5-6 and TRBJ1-1; D gene uncertain. The CDR3 length is 14 residues. Trimming shortened V by 3 bases and J by 4 bases, and 13 bases separated the two germline ends. CDR1 and CDR2 from the germline V gene are SGHDT and YYEEEE. CDR3: CASSSIFGVTEAFF. Here the CDR3 DNA reads TGTGCCAGCAGCTCGATCTTTGGGGTCACTGAAGCTTTCTTT.

The chain is built from TRBV19 and TRBJ2-2, with D possibly being TRBD1 (6 bases). From germline, CDR1 is LNHDA and CDR2 SQIVND (reference sequence). This CDR3 is 12 amino acids long. V was trimmed by 6 bases and J by 7 bases, leaving 9 bases between them. CDR3 amino acids: CASSLGGGELFF. In DNA, the CDR3 is TGTGCCAGTAGCCTAGGGGGCGGGGAGCTGTTTTTT. Looking up the rest from reference TRBV19 and TRBJ2-2 gives the full variable domain: DGGITQSPKYLFRKEGQNVTLSCEQNLNHDAMYWYRQDPGQGLRLIYYSQIVNDFQKGDIAEGYSVSREKKESFPLTVTSAQKNPTAFYLCASSLGGGELFFGEGSRLTVL.

This clone was observed once. As DNA, the CDR3 is TGTGCCAGCAGTGGGACAGGGCTTAATGAAAAACTGTTTTTT. Residues: CASSGTGLNEKLFF. The J gene is TRBJ1-4, the V gene TRBV2; 8 nucleotides match TRBD1. Germline CDR1 and CDR2: SNHLY and FYNNEI. The junction had 2 bases not matched to a gene; V was cut back by 4 bases and J by 4 bases. The CDR3 has 14 residues.

This clone was detected only a few times. V is TRBV5-4 and J is TRBJ1-3; D not certain. Germline assignment: CDR1 SGHNT and CDR2 YYREEE (reference sequence). Trimming cost V 4 bases and J 2 bases, with 4 bases left between them. The CDR3 spans 12 residues. This CDR3 reads CASSVPGNTIYF. The CDR3 nucleotides are TGTGCCAGCAGCGTACCTGGAAACACCATATATTTT.

V gene TRBV27 combines with J gene TRBJ2-3; D gene uncertain. CDR3 length equals 15 residues. CDR1 and CDR2 from the germline V gene are MNHEY and SMNVEV (reference sequence). Trimming removed 5 bases from V and 10 bases from J, with 22 bases in between. The CDR3 nucleotides are TGTGCCAGCAGTGCAGCTGATCCCCTTTTCGGCGCGCAGTATTTT. The encoded protein is CASSAADPLFGAQYF.

Written as DNA, the CDR3 is TGTGCCAGCAGCTTTAGGCGGAGGTGGCGGGAAAAACTGTTTTTT. Translated, it gives CASSFRRRWREKLFF. This sequence joins TRBV7-9 and TRBJ1-4; D ambiguous. This CDR3 is built from 15 residues. V lost 3 bases and J 8 bases, leaving 16 bases between the germline ends. Germline values: CDR1 SEHNR, CDR2 FQNEAQ (reference sequence).

The V call is TRBV4-3, the J call TRBJ2-7; D is possibly TRBD1 or TRBD2 (5 bases each). The CDR3 is 17 residues long. In germline, CDR1 is LGHNA, CDR2 YSLEER. Trimming took 0 bases from V and 3 from J, leaving 18 bases between them. The CDR3 here is CASSQDTYRTVRYEQYF. The CDR3 DNA follows: TGCGCCAGCAGCCAAGATACGTACAGGACTGTTCGCTACGAGCAGTACTTC.

The rearrangement joins TRBV29-1 to TRBJ2-3; D may match TRBD1 or TRBD2 (5 bases each). Germline assignment: CDR1 SQVTM and CDR2 ANQGSEA. The CDR3 totals 15 residues. The V end lost 2 bases, the J end lost 4 bases, and 16 bases lay between the germline ends. The CDR3 loop reads CSVELAGARADTQYF. CDR3 in DNA: TGCAGCGTTGAATTGGCCGGGGCCAGGGCAGATACGCAGTATTTT.

CDR3 sequence (DNA): TGTGCCAGCAGCGTAGGGGCGGCGGAGCAGTTCTTC. It is translated as CASSVGAAEQFF. The V call is TRBV9, the J call TRBJ2-1; D not certain. Germline CDR1 SGDLS, CDR2 YYNGEE. The CDR3 covers 12 residues. The V end was cut by 0 bases, the J end by 10 bases, with 8 bases between.

V usage is TRBV7-9 and J usage is TRBJ2-3; 9 bases line up with TRBD1. J was trimmed by 3 bases and V by 5 bases; bases with no gene match: 9. Germline assignment: CDR1 SEHNR and CDR2 FQNEAQ (reference sequence). This CDR3 is built from 16 residues. The CDR3 reads CASSTWDREGTDTQYF. The CDR3 DNA sequence: TGTGCCAGCAGCACCTGGGACAGGGAAGGGACAGATACGCAGTATTTT.

The chain joins TRBV4-3 to TRBJ1-2, with D hard to call. The germline V gene has CDR1 LGHNA and CDR2 YSLEER. The V end lost 0 bases, the J end lost 5 bases, and 19 bases lay between the germline ends. This CDR3 has 17 amino acids. The CDR3 region has the DNA TGCGCCAGCAGCCAAGATCTTCTCGGACGTAAACGTTATGGCTACACCTTC. Translated, it gives CASSQDLLGRKRYGYTF.

The J gene is TRBJ2-2, the V gene TRBV9; a weak D match, TRBD1 (5 bases). This CDR3 is 15 amino acids long. Looked up from germline, CDR1 is SGDLS and CDR2 is YYNGEE. Trimming left V 3 bases short and J 3 bases short, with 12 bases between. In DNA form, the CDR3 reads TGTGCCAGCAGCGCCGACAGTGGGGACACCGGGGAGCTGTTTTTT. Its protein product is CASSADSGDTGELFF.

The rearrangement joins TRBV2 to TRBJ2-7; TRBD1 matches at 7 bases. The J segment lost 3 bases and the V segment lost 3 bases, leaving 17 bases of the junction unmatched. The CDR3 consists of 18 residues. Germline V gene sequence: CDR1 SNHLY, CDR2 FYNNEI. CDR3 nucleotide sequence: TGTGCCAGCAGTGATTGGAAGACAGGGAAGGGTTACATCTACGAGCAGTACTTC. Amino acids: CASSDWKTGKGYIYEQYF.

CDR3 loop: CASSQGTGGEGTFTDTQYF. CDR3 bases: TGCGCCAGCAGCCAGGGAACAGGGGGCGAGGGGACTTTCACAGATACGCAGTATTTT. This rearrangement joins TRBV4-3 to TRBJ2-3; 9 nucleotides align to TRBD1. This CDR3 contains 19 residues. With 3 bases clipped from V and 2 bases from J, the junction kept 15 bases outside the gene matches. Germline V lookup: CDR1 LGHNA, CDR2 YSLEER.

The rearrangement uses TRBV28 and TRBJ1-2; D remains unclear. Trimming shortened V by 3 bases and J by 8 bases, and 10 bases separated the two germline ends. Germline loops: CDR1 MDHEN, CDR2 SYDVKM. The CDR3 covers 12 residues. The CDR3 reads CASSFVSAGYTF. The CDR3 coding sequence is TGTGCCAGCAGTTTCGTGAGTGCGGGCTACACCTTC.

The CDR3 DNA sequence: TGTGCCAGCAGCTTCACCCCCTTCCAAGAGACCCAGTACTTC. It encodes CASSFTPFQETQYF. The chain combines TRBV5-7 with TRBJ2-5; no clear D gene. TRBV5-7 is labeled an ORF, and its function is uncertain. V was pared by 2 bases and J by 1 base, with 9 bases between. This CDR3 is 14 amino acids long.

The count of this clone is one. The rearrangement joins TRBV10-3 to TRBJ1-1; D perhaps matches TRBD1 (6 bases). Germline CDR1 and CDR2: ENHRY and SYGVKD. V was shortened by 6 bases and J by 4 bases, with 12 bases between the two germline ends. CDR3 length: 13 residues. CDR3 nucleotides: TGTGCCATCAGCTACCCAGGGGTCACTGAAGCTTTCTTT. Protein: CAISYPGVTEAFF.

This clone occurred a few times. The V and J genes are TRBV28 and TRBJ2-1; D may be TRBD1 or TRBD2 (5 bases each). The CDR3 has 14 amino acids. CDR1 is MDHEN, CDR2 SYDVKM, per germline. The ends were cut back, 3 bases at V and 2 bases at J, with 8 bases in the middle. The CDR3 loop is CASSLGTPYNEQFF. CDR3 sequence (DNA): TGTGCCAGCAGTTTGGGGACGCCCTACAATGAGCAGTTCTTC.

This clone was seen only a few times. This CDR3 is CASSSGLGEKLFF. The CDR3 nucleotides read TGTGCCAGCAGCTCGGGACTCGGTGAAAAACTGTTTTTT. This chain connects TRBV7-2 to TRBJ1-4; D is possibly TRBD1 (5 bases). The CDR3 contains 13 residues. Trimming shortened V by 4 bases and J by 7 bases, and 10 bases separated the two germline ends. Germline assignment: CDR1 SGHTA and CDR2 FQGNSA.

The gene calls are TRBV29-1 and TRBJ2-7, with 8 bases lining up with TRBD1. The J segment lost 3 bases and the V segment lost 3 bases, leaving 4 bases of the junction unmatched. Germline CDR1 and CDR2: SQVTM and ANQGSEA. The CDR3 runs 13 residues. The CDR3 bases are TGCAGCGTTGATGCAGGGGGCGGCTACGAGCAGTACTTC. Translation: CSVDAGGGYEQYF.

The gene calls are TRBV2 and TRBJ2-7; TRBD1 or TRBD2 may be the D gene (5 bases each). CDR3 size: 13 residues. The V and J ends lost 7 bases and 3 bases respectively, with 13 bases between them. Germline V gives CDR1 SNHLY, CDR2 FYNNEI. This chain's CDR3 is CASTEGPFYEQYF. The CDR3 DNA reads TGTGCCAGCACCGAGGGGCCCTTCTACGAGCAGTACTTC.